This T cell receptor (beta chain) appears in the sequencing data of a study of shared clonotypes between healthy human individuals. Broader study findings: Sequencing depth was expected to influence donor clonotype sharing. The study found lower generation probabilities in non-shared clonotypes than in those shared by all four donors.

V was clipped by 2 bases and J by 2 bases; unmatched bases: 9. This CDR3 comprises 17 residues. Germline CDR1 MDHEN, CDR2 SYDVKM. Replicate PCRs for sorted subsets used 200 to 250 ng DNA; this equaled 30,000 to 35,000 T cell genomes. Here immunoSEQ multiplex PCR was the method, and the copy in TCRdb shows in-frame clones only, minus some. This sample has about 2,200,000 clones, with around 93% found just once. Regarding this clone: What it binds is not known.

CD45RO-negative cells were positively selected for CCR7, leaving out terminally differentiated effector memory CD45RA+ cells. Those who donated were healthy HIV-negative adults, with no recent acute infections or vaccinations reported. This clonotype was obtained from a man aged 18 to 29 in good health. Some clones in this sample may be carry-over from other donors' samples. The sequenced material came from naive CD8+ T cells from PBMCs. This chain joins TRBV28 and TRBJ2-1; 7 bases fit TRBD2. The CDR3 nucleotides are TGTGCCAGCAGTTTAAGACGCGGGACTACTACCTACAATGAGCAGTTCTTC. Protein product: CASSLRRGTTTYNEQFF. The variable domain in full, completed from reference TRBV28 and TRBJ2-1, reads DVKVTQSSRYLVKRTGEKVFLECVQDMDHENMFWYRQDPGLGLRLIYFSYDVKMKEKGDIPEGYSVSREKKERFSLILESASTNQTSMYLCASSLRRGTTTYNEQFFGPGTRLTVL.